Below, 21 T cell receptor beta chains from the same sample are listed, as sequenced in a study of cytomegalovirus exposure and HLA in healthy donors. The study ran its PCR with 60 Vbeta and 13 Jbeta primers. The assay was immunoSEQ multiplex PCR, and TCRdb's table has in-frame clones only and misses some. Seen here are tens of thousands of clones, 67% observed once, and the top ten hold around 2.3%. The sequencing sample was made of PBMCs. Every receptor here comes from a man in his thirties or forties in good health and CMV-seronegative.

This chain uses TRBV6-5 with TRBJ2-1; 8 bases agree with TRBD1. The germline V gene encodes CDR1 MNHEY and CDR2 SVGAGI. The CDR3 has 12 amino acids. Losses at the gene ends were 5 bases for V and 10 bases for J; bases not matched to a gene: 4. The CDR3 DNA follows: TGTGCCAGCAGTACCGACAGGGGAGAGCAGTTCTTC. It encodes CASSTDRGEQFF.

V gene TRBV9 combines with J gene TRBJ2-1, with D perhaps TRBD2 (6 bases). The CDR3 has 15 amino acids. Germline CDR1 SGDLS, CDR2 YYNGEE. Trimming left V 0 bases short and J 2 bases short, with 9 bases between. The CDR3: CASSVAGEPYNEQFF. In DNA form, the CDR3 reads TGTGCCAGCAGCGTAGCGGGAGAGCCCTACAATGAGCAGTTCTTC.

The CDR3 DNA reads TGTGCTAGTGGTTCGGGACAGGGTTTCGTTAACGAGCAGTACTTC. Translated: CASGSGQGFVNEQYF. The rearrangement links TRBV12-5 to TRBJ2-7; 9 bases map to TRBD1. The CDR3 runs 15 residues. Per the germline V gene, CDR1 is LGHNT and CDR2 is FRNRAP. After removal of 4 bases from V and 5 bases from J, the junction contained 9 bases not matched to a gene. Variable domain in full (rest from reference TRBV12-5 and TRBJ2-7): DARVTQTPRHKVTEMGQEVTMRCQPILGHNTVFWYRQTMMQGLELLAYFRNRAPLDDSGMPKDRFSAEMPDATLATLKIQPSEPRDSAVYFCASGSGQGFVNEQYFGPGTRLTVT.

This chain uses TRBV5-1 with TRBJ2-7; 7 positions match TRBD1. Germline V CDR1 and CDR2: SGHRS, YFSETQ. V gave up 5 bases and J gave up 2 bases; unmatched junction bases: 7. The CDR3 consists of 14 residues. The CDR3 region has the DNA TGCGCCAGCAGTCAAAGGGGGCACGCCTACGAGCAGTACTTC. Its protein product is CASSQRGHAYEQYF.

The chain employs TRBV25-1 and TRBJ1-1, with D maybe TRBD1 (6 bases). V was trimmed by 1 base and J by 4 bases, leaving 16 bases between them. CDR1 and CDR2 from the germline V gene are MGHDK and SYGVNS. The CDR3 consists of 16 residues. The CDR3: CASSESRGAMSTEAFF. CDR3 DNA: TGTGCCAGCAGTGAATCCCGGGGGGCAATGAGCACTGAAGCTTTCTTT.

The chain links TRBV2 to TRBJ2-5; 12 positions match TRBD2. The end of the DNA fits TRBJ2-7 better, so the J call may be wrong. Germline CDR1 is SNHLY and CDR2 is FYNNEI. The CDR3 consists of 18 residues. CDR3 residues: CATKELALAGGRGYEQYF. Here the CDR3 DNA reads TGTGCCACCAAAGAACTGGCCCTAGCGGGAGGGAGAGGCTACGAGCAGTACTTC.

The V gene is TRBV14, the J gene TRBJ2-2; TRBD2 aligns across 8 bases. The CDR3 is made up of 16 amino acids. Unmatched junction bases numbered 9, after V lost 2 bases and J lost 7 bases. The V gene's germline CDR1 is SGHDN and CDR2 FVKESK. The CDR3 region has the DNA TGTGCCAGCAGCCAACGCCGGGAGGGCCGTAACGGGGAGCTGTTTTTT. This codes for CASSQRREGRNGELFF.

This clone was seen a few times. The chain couples TRBV7-2 to TRBJ1-6; possibly TRBD1 for D (6 bases). The germline CDR1 and CDR2 sequences are SGHTA and FQGNSA. CDR3 length equals 12 residues. Trimming pared 5 bases from V and 16 bases from J, leaving 15 bases between. For the CDR3, the DNA is TGTGCCAGCAGCCCCGAGGGGGACGGGCTCCACTTT. Its protein is CASSPEGDGLHF.

V gene TRBV18 combines with J gene TRBJ2-7; D is uncertain. Germline values: CDR1 KGHSH, CDR2 LQKENI. CDR3 length equals 13 residues. The V end was cut by 4 bases, the J end by 2 bases, with 9 bases between. CDR3 protein: CASSLPRAYEQYF. The CDR3 coding sequence is TGTGCCAGCTCACTACCCCGGGCCTACGAGCAGTACTTC.

The sample holds a few counts of this clone. The rearrangement joins TRBV7-3 to TRBJ2-1, with a tentative D call TRBD2 (5 bases). Germline CDR1 SGHTA, CDR2 FQGTGA. V was clipped by 5 bases and J by 4 bases, with 9 bases between them. This CDR3 comprises 13 residues. The CDR3 is CASSPGDYNEQFF. In DNA, the CDR3 is TGTGCCAGCAGCCCCGGGGATTACAATGAGCAGTTCTTC. The full variable domain, in which reference TRBV7-3 and TRBJ2-1 provide the parts outside the CDR3, is GAGVSQTPSNKVTEKGKYVELRCDPISGHTALYWYRQSLGQGPEFLIYFQGTGAADDSGLPNDRFFAVRPEGSVSTLKIQRTERGDSAVYLCASSPGDYNEQFFGPGTRLTVL.

The sample holds one count of this clone. The chain links TRBV9 to TRBJ1-1; the D gene is possibly TRBD1 (5 bases). Trimming removed 3 bases from V and 5 bases from J, with 14 bases in between. Germline CDR1 reads SGDLS; CDR2 reads YYNGEE. The CDR3 totals 14 residues. The CDR3 is CASSAGWGGTEAFF. The CDR3 bases are TGTGCCAGCAGCGCAGGATGGGGGGGAACTGAAGCTTTCTTT. Together with reference TRBV9 and TRBJ1-1, the CDR3 gives the full variable domain: DSGVTQTPKHLITATGQRVTLRCSPRSGDLSVYWYQQSLDQGLQFLIQYYNGEERAKGNILERFSAQQFPDLHSELNLSSLELGDSALYFCASSAGWGGTEAFFGQGTRLTVV.

This chain connects TRBV5-1 to TRBJ2-1, with TRBD1 as a possible D gene (6 bases). The germline gives CDR1 SGHRS, CDR2 YFSETQ. V shed 7 bases and J shed 0 bases, with 14 bases lying between them. The CDR3 has 15 amino acids. The CDR3 DNA follows: TGCGCCAGCTCCACAGGGAGTCTCTCCTACAATGAGCAGTTCTTC. Its protein is CASSTGSLSYNEQFF.

In this sample, this clone turned up a few times. CDR3 coding DNA: TGTGCCAGCAGTGATAGTCGAGGCGTGAGAGGGAACATTCAGTACTTC. This sequence encodes CASSDSRGVRGNIQYF. The chain is built from TRBV6-1 and TRBJ2-4; D may be TRBD2 (5 bases). The V gene lost 3 bases and the J gene lost 7 bases, with 19 bases spanning the gap. This CDR3 spans 16 amino acids. From germline, CDR1 is MNHNS and CDR2 SASEGT.

V usage is TRBV7-9 and J usage is TRBJ1-2; a possible D gene is TRBD1 (5 bases). The germline V gene encodes CDR1 SEHNR and CDR2 FQNEAQ (reference sequence). The V and J ends lost 5 bases and 8 bases respectively, with 12 bases between them. The CDR3 runs 12 residues. CDR3 nucleotides: TGTGCCAGCAGCCGGGACTTAGGGGGCTACACCTTC. This encodes CASSRDLGGYTF.

This clone was counted a few times. The same CDR3 arises from other DNA sequences in this sample as well. The V and J genes are TRBV10-3 and TRBJ2-1; the D is unclear. CDR1 ENHRY and CDR2 SYGVKD come from the germline V gene. CDR3 length equals 13 residues. V was pared by 6 bases and J by 4 bases, with 10 bases between. This CDR3 is CAISPGSYNEQFF. For the CDR3, the DNA is TGTGCCATCAGCCCCGGGTCATACAATGAGCAGTTCTTC.

Remarks on this clone: The same CDR3 can be traced to other DNA sequences in this sample. The chain combines TRBV6-6 with TRBJ1-4; a weak D match, TRBD1 (6 bases). CDR1 and CDR2 (germline): MNHNY, SVGAGI (reference sequence). V was clipped by 6 bases and J by 5 bases, with 10 bases between them. The CDR3 covers 13 residues. The CDR3 here is CASSSGTNEKLFF. CDR3 in DNA: TGTGCCAGCAGCTCCGGGACAAATGAAAAACTGTTTTTT.

Concerning this clone itself: Germline is not matched at one junction end, which may reflect a read error. This chain connects TRBV6-5 to TRBJ1-4; TRBD1 matches 9 bases. This CDR3 region has 15 residues. The germline CDR1 and CDR2 sequences are MNHEY and SVGAGI. Here the CDR3 reads CASSPTGGTTEKLFF. The CDR3 DNA reads as TGTGCCAGCAGCCCTACAGGGGGCACTACTGAAAAACTGTTTTTT.

V usage is TRBV5-6 and J usage is TRBJ2-7; D is unclear. Trimming stripped 2 bases from V and 2 bases from J, with 11 bases between. The V gene's germline CDR1 is SGHDT and CDR2 YYEEEE. The CDR3 has 14 residues. The CDR3 here is CASSFSNSPYEQYF. The DNA of the CDR3 is TGTGCCAGCAGCTTTAGTAATTCACCCTACGAGCAGTACTTC. The full variable domain, its missing parts supplied by reference TRBV5-6 and TRBJ2-7, is DAGVTQSPTHLIKTRGQQVTLRCSPKSGHDTVSWYQQALGQGPQFIFQYYEEEERQRGNFPDRFSGHQFPNYSSELNVNALLLGDSALYLCASSFSNSPYEQYFGPGTRLTVT.

This chain links TRBV7-9 with TRBJ1-1, with 8 bases aligning to TRBD1. CDR3 length: 16 residues. V shed 5 bases, J shed 4 bases, and the junction held 12 bases outside the gene matches. CDR1 and CDR2 (germline): SEHNR, FQNEAQ (reference sequence). The CDR3 region is CASSIRSTGAGTEAFF. The CDR3, as DNA: TGTGCCAGCAGCATCCGATCGACAGGGGCAGGCACTGAAGCTTTCTTT.

The rearrangement links TRBV7-9 to TRBJ1-4; D is undetermined. V was cut by 3 bases and J by 2 bases, with 10 bases left in between. There are 15 residues in the CDR3. Germline V lookup: CDR1 SEHNR, CDR2 FQNEAQ (reference sequence). The CDR3 DNA sequence: TGTGCCAGCAGCTTCGACATGGCCACTAATGAAAAACTGTTTTTT. Amino acid sequence: CASSFDMATNEKLFF. The whole variable domain, filled in from reference TRBV7-9 and TRBJ1-4, reads DTGVSQNPRHKITKRGQNVTFRCDPISEHNRLYWYRQTLGQGPEFLTYFQNEAQLEKSRLLSDRFSAERPKGSFSTLEIQRTEQGDSAMYLCASSFDMATNEKLFFGSGTQLSVL.

In this sample, this clone turned up a few times. The genes are TRBV10-3 and TRBJ1-1; tentative D call: TRBD1 (6 bases). Between the trimmed V and J ends, which lost 6 bases and 0 bases, there was a span of 11 bases. CDR3 size: 14 residues. Germline V gene data show CDR1 as ENHRY and CDR2 as SYGVKD. CDR3 in DNA: TGTGCCATCAGGGAGGACAGCTTGAACACTGAAGCTTTCTTT. Translation: CAIREDSLNTEAFF.